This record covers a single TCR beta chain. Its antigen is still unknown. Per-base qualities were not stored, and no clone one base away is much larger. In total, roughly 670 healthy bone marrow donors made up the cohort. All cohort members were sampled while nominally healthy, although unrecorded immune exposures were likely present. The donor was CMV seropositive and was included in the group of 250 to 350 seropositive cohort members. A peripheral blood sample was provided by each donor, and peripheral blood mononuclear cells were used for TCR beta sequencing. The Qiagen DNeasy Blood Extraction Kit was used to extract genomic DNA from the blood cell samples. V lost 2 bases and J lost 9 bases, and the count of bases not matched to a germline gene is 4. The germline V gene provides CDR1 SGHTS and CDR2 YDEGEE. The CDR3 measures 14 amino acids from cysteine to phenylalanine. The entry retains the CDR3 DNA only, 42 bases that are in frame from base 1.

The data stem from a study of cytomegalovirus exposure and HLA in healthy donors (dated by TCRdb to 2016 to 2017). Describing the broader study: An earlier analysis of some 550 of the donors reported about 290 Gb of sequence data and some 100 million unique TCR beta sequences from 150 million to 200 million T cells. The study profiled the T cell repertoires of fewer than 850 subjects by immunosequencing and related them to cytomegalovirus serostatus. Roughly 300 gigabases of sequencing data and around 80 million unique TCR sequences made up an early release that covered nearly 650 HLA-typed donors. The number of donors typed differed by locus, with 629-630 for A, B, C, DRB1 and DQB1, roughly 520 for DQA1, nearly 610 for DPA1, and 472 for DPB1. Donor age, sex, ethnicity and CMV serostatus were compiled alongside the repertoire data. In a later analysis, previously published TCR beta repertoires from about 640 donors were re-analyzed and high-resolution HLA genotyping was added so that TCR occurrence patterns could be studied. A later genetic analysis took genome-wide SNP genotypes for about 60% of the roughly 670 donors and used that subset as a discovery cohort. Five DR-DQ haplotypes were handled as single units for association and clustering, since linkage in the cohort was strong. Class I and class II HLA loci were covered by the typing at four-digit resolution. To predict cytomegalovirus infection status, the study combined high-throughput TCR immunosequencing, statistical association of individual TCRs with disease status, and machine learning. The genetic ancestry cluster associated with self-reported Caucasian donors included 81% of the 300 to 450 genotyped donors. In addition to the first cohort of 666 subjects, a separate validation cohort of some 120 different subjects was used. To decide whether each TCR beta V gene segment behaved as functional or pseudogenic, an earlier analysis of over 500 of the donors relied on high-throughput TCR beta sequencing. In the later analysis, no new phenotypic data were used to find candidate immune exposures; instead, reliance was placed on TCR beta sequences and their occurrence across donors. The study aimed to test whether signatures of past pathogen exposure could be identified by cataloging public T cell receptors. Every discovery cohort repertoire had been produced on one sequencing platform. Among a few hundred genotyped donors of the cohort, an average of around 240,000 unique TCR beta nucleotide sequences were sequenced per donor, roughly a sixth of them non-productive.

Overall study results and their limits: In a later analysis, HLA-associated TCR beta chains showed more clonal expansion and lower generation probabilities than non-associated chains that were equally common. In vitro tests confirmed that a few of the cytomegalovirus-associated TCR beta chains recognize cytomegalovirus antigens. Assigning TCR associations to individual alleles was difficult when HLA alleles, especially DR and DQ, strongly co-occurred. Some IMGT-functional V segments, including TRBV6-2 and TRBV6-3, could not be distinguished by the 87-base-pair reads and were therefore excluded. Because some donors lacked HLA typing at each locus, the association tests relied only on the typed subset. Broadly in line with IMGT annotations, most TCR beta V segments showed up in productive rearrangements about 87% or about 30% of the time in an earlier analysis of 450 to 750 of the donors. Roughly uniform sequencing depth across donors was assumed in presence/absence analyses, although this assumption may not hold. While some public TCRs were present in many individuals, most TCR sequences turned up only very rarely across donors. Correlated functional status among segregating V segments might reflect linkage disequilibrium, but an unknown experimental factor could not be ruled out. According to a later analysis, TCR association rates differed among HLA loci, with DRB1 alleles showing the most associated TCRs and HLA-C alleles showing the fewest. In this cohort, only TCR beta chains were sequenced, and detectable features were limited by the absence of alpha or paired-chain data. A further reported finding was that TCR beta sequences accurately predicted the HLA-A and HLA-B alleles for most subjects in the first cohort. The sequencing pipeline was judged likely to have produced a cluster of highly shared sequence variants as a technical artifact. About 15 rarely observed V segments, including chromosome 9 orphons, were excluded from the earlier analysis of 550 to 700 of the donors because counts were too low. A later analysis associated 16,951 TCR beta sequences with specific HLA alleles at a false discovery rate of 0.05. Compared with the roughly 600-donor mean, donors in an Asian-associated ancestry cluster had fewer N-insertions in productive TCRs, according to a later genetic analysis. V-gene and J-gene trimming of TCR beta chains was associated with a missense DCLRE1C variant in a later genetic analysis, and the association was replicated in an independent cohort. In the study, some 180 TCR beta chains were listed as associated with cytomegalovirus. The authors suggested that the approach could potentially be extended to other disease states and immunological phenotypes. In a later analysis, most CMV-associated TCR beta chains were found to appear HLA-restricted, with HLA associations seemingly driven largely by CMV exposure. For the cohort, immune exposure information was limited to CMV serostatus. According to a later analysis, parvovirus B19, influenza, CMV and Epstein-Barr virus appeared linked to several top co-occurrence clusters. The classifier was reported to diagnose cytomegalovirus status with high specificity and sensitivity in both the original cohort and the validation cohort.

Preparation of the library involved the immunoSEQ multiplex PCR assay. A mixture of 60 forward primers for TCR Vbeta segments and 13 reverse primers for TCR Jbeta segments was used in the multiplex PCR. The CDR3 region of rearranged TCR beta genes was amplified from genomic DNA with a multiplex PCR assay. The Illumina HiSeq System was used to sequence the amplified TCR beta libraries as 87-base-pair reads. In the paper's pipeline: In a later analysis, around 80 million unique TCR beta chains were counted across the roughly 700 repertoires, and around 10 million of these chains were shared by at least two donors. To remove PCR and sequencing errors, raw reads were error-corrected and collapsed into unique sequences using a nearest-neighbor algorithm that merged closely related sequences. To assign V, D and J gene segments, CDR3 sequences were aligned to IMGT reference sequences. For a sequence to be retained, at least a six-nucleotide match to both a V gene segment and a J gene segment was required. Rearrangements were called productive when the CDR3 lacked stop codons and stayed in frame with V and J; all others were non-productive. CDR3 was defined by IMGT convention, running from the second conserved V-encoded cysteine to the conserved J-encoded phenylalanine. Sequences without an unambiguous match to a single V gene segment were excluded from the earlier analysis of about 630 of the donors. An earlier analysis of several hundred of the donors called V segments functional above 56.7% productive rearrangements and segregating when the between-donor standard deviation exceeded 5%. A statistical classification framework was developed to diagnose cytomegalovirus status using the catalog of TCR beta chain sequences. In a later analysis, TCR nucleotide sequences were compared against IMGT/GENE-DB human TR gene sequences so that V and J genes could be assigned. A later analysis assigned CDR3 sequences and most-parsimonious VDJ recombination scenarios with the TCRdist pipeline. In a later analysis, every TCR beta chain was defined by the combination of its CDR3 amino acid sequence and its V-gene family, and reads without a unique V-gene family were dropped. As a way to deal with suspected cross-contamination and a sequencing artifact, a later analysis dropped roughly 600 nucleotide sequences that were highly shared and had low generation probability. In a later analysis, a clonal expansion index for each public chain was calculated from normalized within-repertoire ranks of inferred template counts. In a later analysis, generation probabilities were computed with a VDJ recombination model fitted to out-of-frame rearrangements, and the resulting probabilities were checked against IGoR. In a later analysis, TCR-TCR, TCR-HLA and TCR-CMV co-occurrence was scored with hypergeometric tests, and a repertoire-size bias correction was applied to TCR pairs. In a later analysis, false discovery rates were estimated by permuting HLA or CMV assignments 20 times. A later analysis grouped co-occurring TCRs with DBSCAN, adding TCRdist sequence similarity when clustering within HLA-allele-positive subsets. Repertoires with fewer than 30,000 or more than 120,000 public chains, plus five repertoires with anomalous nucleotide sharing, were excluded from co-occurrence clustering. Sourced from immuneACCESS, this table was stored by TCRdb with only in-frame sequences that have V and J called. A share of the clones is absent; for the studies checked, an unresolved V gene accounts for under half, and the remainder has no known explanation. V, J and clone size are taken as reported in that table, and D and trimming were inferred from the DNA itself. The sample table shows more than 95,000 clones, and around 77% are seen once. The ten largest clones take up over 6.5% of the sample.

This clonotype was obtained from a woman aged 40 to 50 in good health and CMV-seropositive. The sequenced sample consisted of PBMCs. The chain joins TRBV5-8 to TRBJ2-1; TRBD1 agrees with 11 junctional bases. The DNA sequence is TGTGCCAGCAGCTTCGGACAGGGGGCTGTTGAGCAGTTCTTC. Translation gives CASSFGQGAVEQFF. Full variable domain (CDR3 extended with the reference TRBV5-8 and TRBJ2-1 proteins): EAGVTQSPTHLIKTRGQQATLRCSPISGHTSVYWYQQALGLGLQFLLWYDEGEERNRGNFPPRFSGRQFPNYSSELNVNALELEDSALYLCASSFGQGAVEQFFGPGTRLTVL.